This is a list of T cell receptor beta chains from one sample in a study of PD-L1 blockade in urothelial cancer. Repertoires were generated with immunoSEQ multiplex PCR, while TCRdb's copy carries only in-frame clones and drops some. Of tens of thousands of clones listed, about 85% were seen once; the top ten hold more than 1.5%. The sequences come from PBMCs, collected around atezolizumab (anti-PD-L1) treatment. The receptors stem from a man in his forties or fifties with urothelial cancer. CDR3s include the opening cysteine and the closing phenylalanine or tryptophan. Fields, in order: D gene, J gene, clone size, V gene, CDR3 DNA, CDR3 protein. A D gene is named only where the DNA matches it firmly. The size entry is marked missing in some rows and otherwise reads once, few, many or a size class.

>TRBD2|TRBJ2-3|-|TRBV13
TGTGCCAGCAGCTTAGGCCCAGCGGGGCCCACAGATACGCAGTATTTT
CASSLGPAGPTDTQYF
>TRBD1|TRBJ2-7|-|TRBV19
TGTGCCAGTAGTACCGGACAGGGGTTCGAGCAGTACTTC
CASSTGQGFEQYF
>TRBD1|TRBJ2-6|-|TRBV19
TGTGCCAGTAGGCGGACCAGGGGGCAGGGGTCTGGGGCCAACGTCCTGACTTTC
CASRRTRGQGSGANVLTF
>-|TRBJ1-2|-|TRBV6-6
TGTGCCAGCAGCCGACAGTCTTATGGCTACACCTTC
CASSRQSYGYTF
>-|TRBJ1-2|-|TRBV2
TGTGCCAGCAGCGAGGACAGCCTCTATGGCTACACCTTC
CASSEDSLYGYTF
>TRBD1|TRBJ2-7|-|TRBV27
TGTGCCAGCAGTCCGGGGACAGCCACCTACGAGCAGTACTTC
CASSPGTATYEQYF
>-|TRBJ2-1|-|TRBV5-8
TGTGCCAGTGGACACAGGGCCTACAATGAGCAGTTCTTC
CASGHRAYNEQFF
>-|TRBJ2-7|-|TRBV27
TGTGCCAGCAGCTCCCTCTTTGTGGAGGGCCGATCCTACGAGCAGTACTTC
CASSSLFVEGRSYEQYF
>TRBD1|TRBJ1-5|-|TRBV19
TGTGCCAGTAGCTCGACAGGGGACGGACAGCCCCAGCATTTT
CASSSTGDGQPQHF
>-|TRBJ1-3|-|TRBV13
TGTGCCAGCAGCAACACCGAAAACACCATATATTTT
CASSNTENTIYF
>TRBD2|TRBJ2-1|once|TRBV10-3
TGTGCCATCAGTGGCTCCGGGACTAGCGGCCCCAATGAGCAGTTCTTC
CAISGSGTSGPNEQFF
>TRBD2|TRBJ2-1|once|TRBV2
TGTGCCAGCAGTGAATTGCGGGGGGCGCTGAATGAGCAGTTCTTC
CASSELRGALNEQFF
>TRBD1|TRBJ1-4|-|TRBV6-5
TGTGCCAGCAGTTACAGGGGGCTTGAAAAACTGTTTTTT
CASSYRGLEKLFF
>TRBD1|TRBJ1-2|-|TRBV30
TGTGCCTGGAGCGCGGACAGGGGCTATGGCTACACCTTC
CAWSADRGYGYTF
>TRBD2|TRBJ2-3|-|TRBV6-5
TGTGCCAGCAGGGGACTATCTGCGGGCACAGATACGCAGTATTTT
CASRGLSAGTDTQYF
>TRBD1|TRBJ1-1|-|TRBV18
TGTGCCAGCTCACCATTGGCAGGGGGCATGAACACTGAAGCTTTCTTT
CASSPLAGGMNTEAFF